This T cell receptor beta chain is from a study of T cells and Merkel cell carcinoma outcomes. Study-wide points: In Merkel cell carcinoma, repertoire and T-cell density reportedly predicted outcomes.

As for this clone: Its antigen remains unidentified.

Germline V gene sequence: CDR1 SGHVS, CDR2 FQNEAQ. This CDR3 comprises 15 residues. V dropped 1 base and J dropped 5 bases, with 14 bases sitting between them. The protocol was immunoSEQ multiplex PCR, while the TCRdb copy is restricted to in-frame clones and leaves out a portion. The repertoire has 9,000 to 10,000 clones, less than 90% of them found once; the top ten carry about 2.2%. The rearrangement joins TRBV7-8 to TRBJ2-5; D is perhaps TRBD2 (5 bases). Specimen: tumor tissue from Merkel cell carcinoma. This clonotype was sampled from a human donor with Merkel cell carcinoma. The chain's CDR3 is CASSLGGAIGETQYF. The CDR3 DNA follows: TGTGCCAGCAGCTTAGGGGGAGCGATAGGGGAGACCCAGTACTTC.